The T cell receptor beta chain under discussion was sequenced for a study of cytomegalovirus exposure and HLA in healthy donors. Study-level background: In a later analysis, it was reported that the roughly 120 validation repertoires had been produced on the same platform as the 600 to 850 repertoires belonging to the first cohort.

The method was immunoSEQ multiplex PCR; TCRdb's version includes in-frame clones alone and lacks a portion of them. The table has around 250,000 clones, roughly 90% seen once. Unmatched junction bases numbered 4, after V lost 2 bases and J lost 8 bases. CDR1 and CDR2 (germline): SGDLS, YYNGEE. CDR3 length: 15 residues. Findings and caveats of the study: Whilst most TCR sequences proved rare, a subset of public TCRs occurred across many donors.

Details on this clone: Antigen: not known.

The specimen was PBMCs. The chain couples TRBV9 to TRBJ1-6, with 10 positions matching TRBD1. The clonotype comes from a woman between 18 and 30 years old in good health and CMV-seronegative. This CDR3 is CASSVSGTGDSPLHF. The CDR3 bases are TGTGCCAGCAGCGTCTCCGGGACAGGGGATTCACCCCTCCACTTT.